Presented here are 11 T cell receptor beta chains from one specimen sequenced in a study of shared clonotypes between healthy human individuals. Sequencing was performed with immunoSEQ multiplex PCR; in TCRdb, only in-frame clones are kept and a portion is missing. The table has over a million clones, roughly 98.5% seen once; the top ten hold around 0.33%. Sequencing was performed on naive CD4+ T cells sorted from blood. This sample's subset: CD45RA+ positively selected. These receptors were obtained from a man aged 25-45 years in good health.

CDR3 in amino acids: CASSLDTAYEQYF. The CDR3 DNA is TGTGCCAGCAGCTTAGACACAGCCTACGAGCAGTACTTC. This sequence joins TRBV7-9 and TRBJ2-7; D is uncertain. V was shortened by 1 base and J by 2 bases, with 6 bases between the two germline ends. This CDR3 has 13 amino acids. Germline values: CDR1 SEHNR, CDR2 FQNEAQ (reference sequence).

This chain joins TRBV27 and TRBJ2-7; 8 bases map to TRBD1. CDR3 length: 13 residues. Germline loops: CDR1 MNHEY, CDR2 SMNVEV (reference sequence). V trimming: 6 bases; J trimming: 1 base; junction bases outside the gene matches: 2. CDR3 bases: TGTGCCAGCAGCAGGGACAGGTCCTACGAGCAGTACTTC. Translation gives CASSRDRSYEQYF.

The chain employs TRBV11-3 and TRBJ2-6; TRBD2 might be the D (5 bases). From germline, CDR1 is SGHNT and CDR2 YENEEA. The CDR3 contains 16 residues. The ends were cut back, 2 bases at V and 0 bases at J, with 8 bases in the middle. CDR3 region: CASSLTGISGANVLTF. The CDR3, as DNA: TGTGCCAGCAGCTTAACCGGGATCTCTGGGGCCAACGTCCTGACTTTC.

The chain joins TRBV5-5 to TRBJ2-3, with no clear D. This CDR3 contains 14 residues. With 3 bases removed from V and 2 bases from J, the gap between germline ends came to 10 bases. Per the germline V gene, CDR1 is SGHKS and CDR2 is YYEKEE (reference sequence). CDR3 protein: CASSSPFLTDTQYF. CDR3 DNA sequence: TGTGCCAGCAGCTCACCCTTCCTCACAGATACGCAGTATTTT.

About this clone itself: This same CDR3 is encoded by further DNA sequences in the sample. CDR3 in DNA: TGTGCCATCGCTGCCACTAATGAAAAACTGTTTTTT. It is translated as CAIAATNEKLFF. The rearrangement links TRBV10-3 to TRBJ1-4; D unresolved. Germline CDR1 is ENHRY and CDR2 is SYGVKD. The CDR3 contains 12 residues. V lost 8 bases to trimming and J lost 2 bases, with 6 bases between them.

J is TRBJ2-7 and V is TRBV2, with D perhaps matching TRBD2 (7 bases). Germline-derived CDR1 and CDR2 are SNHLY and FYNNEI. The CDR3 has 12 residues. Trimming stripped 8 bases from V and 5 bases from J, with 13 bases between. In nucleotides, the CDR3 is TGTGCCAGCGGACTAGGGGGGCACGAGCAGTACTTC. Translating gives CASGLGGHEQYF. The variable domain in full, with the rest retrieved from reference TRBV2 and TRBJ2-7, is EPEVTQTPSHQVTQMGQEVILRCVPISNHLYFYWYRQILGQKVEFLVSFYNNEISEKSEIFDDQFSVERPDGSNFTLKIRSTKLEDSAMYFCASGLGGHEQYFGPGTRLTVT.

V and J are TRBV27 and TRBJ2-1; 12 bases are shared with TRBD2. The CDR3 is 15 residues long. The J segment lost 7 bases and the V segment lost 5 bases, leaving 6 bases of the junction unmatched. Per the germline V gene, CDR1 is MNHEY and CDR2 is SMNVEV (reference sequence). The CDR3 reads CASSRRLAGVNEQFF. CDR3 in DNA: TGTGCCAGCAGTCGTCGACTAGCGGGAGTGAATGAGCAGTTCTTC.

The chain carries TRBV5-4 and TRBJ2-7; the match to TRBD2 covers 8 bases. Unmatched junction bases numbered 12, after V lost 4 bases and J lost 6 bases. CDR3 length: 15 amino acids. In germline, CDR1 is SGHNT, CDR2 YYREEE (reference sequence). The CDR3 DNA follows: TGTGCCAGCAGCACCCCGGGACTAGGAATTAGCGAGCAGTACTTC. This encodes CASSTPGLGISEQYF.

The rearrangement uses TRBV10-2 and TRBJ2-5; TRBD1 matches 10 bases. J was trimmed by 3 bases and V by 6 bases; bases with no gene match: 4. Per germline, CDR1 WSHSY and CDR2 SAAADI. The CDR3 length is 14 residues. CDR3 amino acids: CASREGQGEETQYF. The CDR3 nucleotides are TGCGCCAGCAGGGAAGGACAGGGGGAAGAGACCCAGTACTTC.

The rearrangement uses TRBV21-1 and TRBJ1-5. TRBV21-1 is a documented pseudogene. The CDR3 runs 12 residues. The CDR3 reads CASSKEDQPQHF. CDR3 in DNA: TGTGCCAGCAGCAAAGAGGATCAGCCCCAGCATTTT.

This chain links TRBV18 with TRBJ2-7; the match to TRBD2 covers 7 bases. Germline trimming cut 2 bases from V and 6 bases from J; bases unmatched to any gene: 7. Germline-derived CDR1 and CDR2 are KGHSH and LQKENI. The CDR3 sequence is 14 residues long. As DNA, the CDR3 is TGTGCCAGCTCACCAACGGCGGGAGTAGGCGAGCAGTACTTC. This codes for CASSPTAGVGEQYF.